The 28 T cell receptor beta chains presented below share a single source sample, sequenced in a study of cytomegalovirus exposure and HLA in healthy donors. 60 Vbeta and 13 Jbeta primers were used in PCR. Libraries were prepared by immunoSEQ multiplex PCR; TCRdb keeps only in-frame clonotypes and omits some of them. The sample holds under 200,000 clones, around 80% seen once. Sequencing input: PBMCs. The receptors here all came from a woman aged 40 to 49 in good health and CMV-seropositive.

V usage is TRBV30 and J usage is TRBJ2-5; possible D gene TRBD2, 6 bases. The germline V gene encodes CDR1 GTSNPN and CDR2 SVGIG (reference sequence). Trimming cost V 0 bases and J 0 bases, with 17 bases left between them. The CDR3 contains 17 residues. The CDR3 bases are TGTGCCTGGAGTGTACTGTGGCAGCGGGCCGACCAAGAGACCCAGTACTTC. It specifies CAWSVLWQRADQETQYF.

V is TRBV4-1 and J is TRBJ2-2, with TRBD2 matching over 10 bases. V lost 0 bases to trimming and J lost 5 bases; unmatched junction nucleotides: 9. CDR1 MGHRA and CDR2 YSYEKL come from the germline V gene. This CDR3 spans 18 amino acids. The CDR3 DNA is TGCGCCAGCAGCCAAGAGGAGAGCGGGAGGGCCGGGACCGGGGAGCTGTTTTTT. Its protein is CASSQEESGRAGTGELFF.

CDR3 protein: CASSLADSNTGELFF. The CDR3 DNA is TGTGCCAGCAGCTTAGCTGACTCGAACACCGGGGAGCTGTTTTTT. The J gene is TRBJ2-2, the V gene TRBV7-8, with D unresolved. The ends were cut back, 0 bases at V and 0 bases at J, with 5 bases in the middle. The germline gives CDR1 SGHVS, CDR2 FQNEAQ. The CDR3 totals 15 residues.

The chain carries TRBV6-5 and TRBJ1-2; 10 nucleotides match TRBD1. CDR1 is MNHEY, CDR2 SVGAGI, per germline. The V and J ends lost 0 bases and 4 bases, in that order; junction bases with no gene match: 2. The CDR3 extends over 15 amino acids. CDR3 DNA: TGTGCCAGCAGTTACTCGGGACAGGGGAGCTATGGCTACACCTTC. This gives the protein CASSYSGQGSYGYTF.

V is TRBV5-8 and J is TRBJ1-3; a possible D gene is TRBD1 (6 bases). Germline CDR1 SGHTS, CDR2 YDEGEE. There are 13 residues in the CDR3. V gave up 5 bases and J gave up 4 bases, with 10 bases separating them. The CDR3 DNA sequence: TGTGCCAGCAGTTGGGACACGGGAAACACCATATATTTT. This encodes CASSWDTGNTIYF.

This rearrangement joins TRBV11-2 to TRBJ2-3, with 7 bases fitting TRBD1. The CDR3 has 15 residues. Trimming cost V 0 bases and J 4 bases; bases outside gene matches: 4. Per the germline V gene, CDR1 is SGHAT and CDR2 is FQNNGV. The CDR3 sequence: CASSLEGGGPDTQYF. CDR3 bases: TGTGCCAGCAGCTTAGAAGGGGGCGGGCCAGATACGCAGTATTTT.

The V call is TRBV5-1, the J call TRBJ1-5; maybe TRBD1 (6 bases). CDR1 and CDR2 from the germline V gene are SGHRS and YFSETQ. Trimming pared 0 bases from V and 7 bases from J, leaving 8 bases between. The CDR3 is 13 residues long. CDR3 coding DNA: TGCGCCAGCAGCTTGGCCCAGGGGCAGCCCCAGCATTTT. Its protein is CASSLAQGQPQHF. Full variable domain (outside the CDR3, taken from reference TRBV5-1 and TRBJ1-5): KAGVTQTPRYLIKTRGQQVTLSCSPISGHRSVSWYQQTPGQGLQFLFEYFSETQRNKGNFPGRFSGRQFSNSRSEMNVSTLELGDSALYLCASSLAQGQPQHFGDGTRLSIL.

CDR3 residues: CASIGVGGGLALEQFF. The CDR3 region has the DNA TGTGCCAGCATCGGGGTCGGGGGCGGACTAGCTCTTGAGCAGTTCTTC. The chain uses TRBV28 and TRBJ2-1; TRBD2 aligns across 8 bases. This CDR3 contains 16 residues. J gave up 9 bases and V 7 bases, and 17 bases lay outside the gene matches. Germline V gene lookup returns CDR1 MDHEN and CDR2 SYDVKM.

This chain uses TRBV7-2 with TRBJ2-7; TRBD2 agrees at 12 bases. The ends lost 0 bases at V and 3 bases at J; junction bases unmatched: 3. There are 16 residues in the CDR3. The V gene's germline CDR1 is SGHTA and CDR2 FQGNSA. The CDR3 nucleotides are TGTGCCAGCAGCTTAGCGCTAGCGGGAGGGCTCTACGAGCAGTACTTC. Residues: CASSLALAGGLYEQYF.

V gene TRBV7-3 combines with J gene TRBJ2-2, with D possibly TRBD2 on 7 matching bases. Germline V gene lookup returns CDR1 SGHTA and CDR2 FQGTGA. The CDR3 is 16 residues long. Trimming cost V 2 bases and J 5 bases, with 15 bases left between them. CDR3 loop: CASSLVGGASTGELFF. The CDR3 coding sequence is TGTGCCAGCAGCTTAGTTGGGGGGGCGAGTACCGGGGAGCTGTTTTTT.

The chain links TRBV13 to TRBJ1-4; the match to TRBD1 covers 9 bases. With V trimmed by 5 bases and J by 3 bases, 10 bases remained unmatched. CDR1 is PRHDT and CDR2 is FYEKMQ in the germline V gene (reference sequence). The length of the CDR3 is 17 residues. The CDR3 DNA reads TGTGCCAGCAGCCTGGGGACAGGGTGGAAGCCTAATGAAAAACTGTTTTTT. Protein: CASSLGTGWKPNEKLFF.

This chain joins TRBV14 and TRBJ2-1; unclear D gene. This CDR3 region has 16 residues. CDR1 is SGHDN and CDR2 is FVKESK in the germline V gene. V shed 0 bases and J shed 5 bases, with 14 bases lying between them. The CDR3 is CASSQEVTFLNNEQFF. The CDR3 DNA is TGTGCCAGCAGCCAAGAAGTCACGTTTCTAAACAATGAGCAGTTCTTC.

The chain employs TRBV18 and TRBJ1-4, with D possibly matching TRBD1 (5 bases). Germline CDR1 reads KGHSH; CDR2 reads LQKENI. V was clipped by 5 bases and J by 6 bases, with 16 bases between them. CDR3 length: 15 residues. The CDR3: CASSNGPGYDEKLFF. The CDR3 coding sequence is TGTGCCAGCTCAAATGGTCCAGGGTACGATGAAAAACTGTTTTTT.

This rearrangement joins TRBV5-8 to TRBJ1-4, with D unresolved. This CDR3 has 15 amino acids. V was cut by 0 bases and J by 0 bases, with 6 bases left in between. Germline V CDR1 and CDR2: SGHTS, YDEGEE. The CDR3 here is CASSLAVTTNEKLFF. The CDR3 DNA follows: TGTGCCAGCAGCTTGGCGGTGACAACTAATGAAAAACTGTTTTTT.

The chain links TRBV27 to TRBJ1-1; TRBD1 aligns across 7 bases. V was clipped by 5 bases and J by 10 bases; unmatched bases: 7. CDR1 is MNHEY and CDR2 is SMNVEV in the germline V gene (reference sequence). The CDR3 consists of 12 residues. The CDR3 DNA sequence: TGTGCCAGCAGTCCCCGGACAGGACTAGCTTTCTTT. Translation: CASSPRTGLAFF.

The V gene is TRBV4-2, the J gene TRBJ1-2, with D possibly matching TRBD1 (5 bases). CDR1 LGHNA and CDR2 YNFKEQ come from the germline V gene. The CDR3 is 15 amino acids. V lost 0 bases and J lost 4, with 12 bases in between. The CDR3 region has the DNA TGTGCCAGCAGCCAAGATGGCGGGACCAGCTATGGCTACACCTTC. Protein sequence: CASSQDGGTSYGYTF.

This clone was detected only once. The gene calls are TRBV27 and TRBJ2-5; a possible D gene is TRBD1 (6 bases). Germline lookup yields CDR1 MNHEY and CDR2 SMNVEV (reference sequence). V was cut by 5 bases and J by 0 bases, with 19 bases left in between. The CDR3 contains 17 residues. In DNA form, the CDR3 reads TGTGCCAGCAGTCCCGCCCGGGGCAGGGGAGACCAAGAGACCCAGTACTTC. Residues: CASSPARGRGDQETQYF.

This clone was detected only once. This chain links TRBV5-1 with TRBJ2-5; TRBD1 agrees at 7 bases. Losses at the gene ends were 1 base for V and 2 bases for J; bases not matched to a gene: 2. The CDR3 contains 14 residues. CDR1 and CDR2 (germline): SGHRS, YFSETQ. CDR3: CASSLQGQQETQYF. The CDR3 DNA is TGCGCCAGCAGCTTGCAGGGACAGCAAGAGACCCAGTACTTC.

CDR3 amino acids: CASNDRGDTQYF. The CDR3 bases are TGTGCCAGCAACGACAGGGGTGATACGCAGTATTTT. The chain uses TRBV6-7 and TRBJ2-3, with 8 bases identical to TRBD1. TRBV6-7 qualifies as an ORF whose function is uncertain. V lost 7 bases, J lost 6 bases, and 3 bases stayed unmatched. This CDR3 comprises 12 residues.

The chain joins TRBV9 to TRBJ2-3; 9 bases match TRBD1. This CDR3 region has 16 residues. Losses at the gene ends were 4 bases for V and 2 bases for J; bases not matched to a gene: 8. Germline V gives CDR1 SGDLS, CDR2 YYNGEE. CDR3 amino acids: CASSPRTGVFTDTQYF. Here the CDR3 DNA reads TGTGCCAGCAGCCCGCGGACAGGGGTTTTCACAGATACGCAGTATTTT. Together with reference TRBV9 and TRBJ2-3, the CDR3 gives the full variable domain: DSGVTQTPKHLITATGQRVTLRCSPRSGDLSVYWYQQSLDQGLQFLIQYYNGEERAKGNILERFSAQQFPDLHSELNLSSLELGDSALYFCASSPRTGVFTDTQYFGPGTRLTVL.

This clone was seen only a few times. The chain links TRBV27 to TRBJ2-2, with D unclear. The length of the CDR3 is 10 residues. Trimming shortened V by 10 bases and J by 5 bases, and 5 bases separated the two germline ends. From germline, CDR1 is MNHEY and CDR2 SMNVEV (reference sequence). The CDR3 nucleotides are TGTGCCACCGGGACCGGGGAGCTGTTTTTT. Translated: CATGTGELFF.

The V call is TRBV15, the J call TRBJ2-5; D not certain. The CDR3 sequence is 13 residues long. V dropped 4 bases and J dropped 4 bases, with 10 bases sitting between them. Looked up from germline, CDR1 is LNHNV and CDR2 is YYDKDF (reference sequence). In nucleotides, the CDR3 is TGTGCCACCAGCATTCCGTTTGTAGAGACCCAGTACTTC. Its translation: CATSIPFVETQYF.

This chain's CDR3 is CASSRGTSPYNEQFF. CDR3 DNA sequence: TGTGCCAGCAGTCGCGGGACTAGCCCGTACAATGAGCAGTTCTTC. The V gene is TRBV27, the J gene TRBJ2-1, with TRBD2 identical over 9 bases. The CDR3 runs 15 residues. J was trimmed by 4 bases and V by 5 bases; bases with no gene match: 6. Looked up from germline, CDR1 is MNHEY and CDR2 is SMNVEV (reference sequence).

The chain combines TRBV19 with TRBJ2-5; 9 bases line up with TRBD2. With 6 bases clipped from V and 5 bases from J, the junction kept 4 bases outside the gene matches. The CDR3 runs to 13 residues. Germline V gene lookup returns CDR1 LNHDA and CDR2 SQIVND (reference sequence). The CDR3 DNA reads TGTGCCAGTAGCACTGCGGGGGGGGAGACCCAGTACTTC. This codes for CASSTAGGETQYF.

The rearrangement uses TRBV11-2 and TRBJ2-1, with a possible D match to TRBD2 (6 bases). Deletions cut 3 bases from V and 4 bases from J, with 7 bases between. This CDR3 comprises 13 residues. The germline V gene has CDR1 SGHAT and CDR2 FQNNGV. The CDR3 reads CASSFGTYNEQFF. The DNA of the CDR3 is TGTGCCAGCAGCTTCGGGACTTACAATGAGCAGTTCTTC.

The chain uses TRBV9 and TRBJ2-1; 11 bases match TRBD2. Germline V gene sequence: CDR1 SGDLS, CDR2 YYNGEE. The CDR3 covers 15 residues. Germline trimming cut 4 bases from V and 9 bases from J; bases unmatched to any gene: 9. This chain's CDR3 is CASSPRVSGRAEQFF. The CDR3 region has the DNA TGTGCCAGCAGCCCCCGAGTTAGCGGGAGGGCTGAGCAGTTCTTC.

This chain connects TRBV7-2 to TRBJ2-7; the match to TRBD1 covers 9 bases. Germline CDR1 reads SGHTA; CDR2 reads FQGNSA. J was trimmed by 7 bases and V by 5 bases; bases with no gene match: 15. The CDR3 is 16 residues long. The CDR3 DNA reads TGTGCCAGCAGCCTCCATCCGGGACAGGGAGGTGGGGAGCAGTACTTC. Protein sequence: CASSLHPGQGGGEQYF.

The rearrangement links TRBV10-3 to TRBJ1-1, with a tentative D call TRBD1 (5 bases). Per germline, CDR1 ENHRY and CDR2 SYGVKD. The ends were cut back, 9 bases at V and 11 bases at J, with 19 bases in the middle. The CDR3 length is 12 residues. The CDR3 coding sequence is TGTGCCATTCGGGACGGGAGACCCGACGCTTTCTTT. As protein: CAIRDGRPDAFF.